The present T cell receptor (beta chain) was sequenced within a study of blood T cell repertoires in COVID-19. Study as a whole: There were acute and convalescent COVID-19 samples, and they came from the United States, Italy and Spain. Nucleic acid was either cDNA or gDNA, and it came from T cells, B-cell-depleted T cells, or PBMCs.

Germline CDR1 is LNHNV and CDR2 is YYDKDF (reference sequence). The germline V and J ends were trimmed by 0 bases and 2 bases, with 13 bases remaining between them. The CDR3 covers 16 residues. There are a few counts of this clone. How the authors handled the data: Cell counts per sample came from amplifying reference gene primers. Assay: immunoSEQ multiplex PCR; the TCRdb copy retains only in-frame clones and omits some. V, J and clone size are taken as reported in that table, and D and trimming were inferred from the DNA itself. The sample has tens of thousands of clones, 87% seen once. The receptor's source is a human donor in a cohort sampled during active COVID-19. Sequenced: peripheral blood. V gene TRBV15 combines with J gene TRBJ1-2; perhaps TRBD1 as D (5 bases). The CDR3 spells CATSRDGLEGNYGYTF. The CDR3 DNA is TGTGCCACCAGCAGAGATGGACTGGAGGGGAACTATGGCTACACCTTC.